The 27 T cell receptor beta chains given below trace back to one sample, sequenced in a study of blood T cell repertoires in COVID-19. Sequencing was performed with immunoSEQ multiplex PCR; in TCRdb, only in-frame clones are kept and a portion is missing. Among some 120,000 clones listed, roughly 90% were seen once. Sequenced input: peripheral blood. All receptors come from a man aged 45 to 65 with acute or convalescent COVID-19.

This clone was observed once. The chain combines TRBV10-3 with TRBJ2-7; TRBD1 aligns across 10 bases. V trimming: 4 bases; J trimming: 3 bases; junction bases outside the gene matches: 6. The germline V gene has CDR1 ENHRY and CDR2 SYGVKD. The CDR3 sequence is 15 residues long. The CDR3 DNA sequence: TGTGCCATCAGTGGAGAGACAGGGGGCCACTACGAGCAGTACTTC. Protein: CAISGETGGHYEQYF.

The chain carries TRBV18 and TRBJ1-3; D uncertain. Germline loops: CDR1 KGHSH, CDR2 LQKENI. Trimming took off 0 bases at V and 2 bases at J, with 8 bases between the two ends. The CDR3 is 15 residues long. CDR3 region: CASSPPIGTGNTIYF. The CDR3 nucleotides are TGTGCCAGCTCACCACCGATCGGGACTGGAAACACCATATATTTT.

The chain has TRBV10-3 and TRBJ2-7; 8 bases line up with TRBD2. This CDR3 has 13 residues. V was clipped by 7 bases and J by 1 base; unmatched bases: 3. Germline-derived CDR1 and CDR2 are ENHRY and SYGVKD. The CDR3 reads CAIKAGASYEQYF. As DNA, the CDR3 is TGTGCCATCAAAGCGGGGGCTTCCTACGAGCAGTACTTC.

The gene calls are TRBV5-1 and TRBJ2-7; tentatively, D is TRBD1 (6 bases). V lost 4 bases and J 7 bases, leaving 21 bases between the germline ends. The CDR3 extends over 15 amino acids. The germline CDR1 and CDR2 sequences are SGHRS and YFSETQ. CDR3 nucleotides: TGCGCCAGCAGCCCGGCACCAAGGGGGATGGGGGAGCAGTACTTC. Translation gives CASSPAPRGMGEQYF.

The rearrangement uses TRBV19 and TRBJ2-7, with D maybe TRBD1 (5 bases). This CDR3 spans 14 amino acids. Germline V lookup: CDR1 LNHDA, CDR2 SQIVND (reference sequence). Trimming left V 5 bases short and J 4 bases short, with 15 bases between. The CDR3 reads CASSWAMDKYEQYF. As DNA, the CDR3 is TGTGCCAGTAGTTGGGCGATGGACAAATACGAGCAGTACTTC.

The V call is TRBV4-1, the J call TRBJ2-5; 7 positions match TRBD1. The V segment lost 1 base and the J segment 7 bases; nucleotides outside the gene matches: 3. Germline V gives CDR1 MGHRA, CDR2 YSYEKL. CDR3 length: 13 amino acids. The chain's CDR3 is CASSQGDSLTQYF. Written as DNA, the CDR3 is TGCGCCAGCAGCCAAGGGGACAGCTTGACCCAGTACTTC.

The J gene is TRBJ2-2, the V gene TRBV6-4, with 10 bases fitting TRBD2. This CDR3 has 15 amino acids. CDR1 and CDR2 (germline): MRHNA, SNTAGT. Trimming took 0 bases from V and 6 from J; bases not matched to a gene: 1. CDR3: CASSDSSGGAGELFF. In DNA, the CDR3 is TGTGCCAGCAGTGACTCCAGCGGGGGGGCCGGGGAGCTGTTTTTT.

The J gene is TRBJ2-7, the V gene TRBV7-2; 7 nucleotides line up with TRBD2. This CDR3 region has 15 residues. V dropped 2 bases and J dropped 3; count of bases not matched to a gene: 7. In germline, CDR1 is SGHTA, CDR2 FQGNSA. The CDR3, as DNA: TGTGCCAGCAGCTTAAGCGGGGCCCTCGTCTACGAGCAGTACTTC. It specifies CASSLSGALVYEQYF.

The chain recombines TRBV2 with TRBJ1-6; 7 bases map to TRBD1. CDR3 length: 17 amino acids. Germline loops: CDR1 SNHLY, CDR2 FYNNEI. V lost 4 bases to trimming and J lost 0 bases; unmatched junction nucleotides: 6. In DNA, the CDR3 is TGTGCCAGCAGTGGGGTGACAGGGAGCTCCTATAATTCACCCCTCCACTTT. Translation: CASSGVTGSSYNSPLHF.

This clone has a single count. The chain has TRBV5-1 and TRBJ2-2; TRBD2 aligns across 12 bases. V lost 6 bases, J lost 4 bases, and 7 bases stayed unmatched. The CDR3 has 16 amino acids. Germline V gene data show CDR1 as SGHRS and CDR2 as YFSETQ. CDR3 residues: CASIPTSGSSTGELFF. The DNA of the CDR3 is TGCGCCAGCATACCGACTAGCGGGAGCAGCACCGGGGAGCTGTTTTTT.

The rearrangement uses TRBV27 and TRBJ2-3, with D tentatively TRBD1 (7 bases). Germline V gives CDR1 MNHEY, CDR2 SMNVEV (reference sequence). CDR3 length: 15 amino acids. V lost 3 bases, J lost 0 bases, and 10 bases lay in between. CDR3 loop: CASSLTGRSTDTQYF. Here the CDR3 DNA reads TGTGCCAGCAGTTTGACAGGGAGGAGCACAGATACGCAGTATTTT.

The CDR3 protein is CASSLEGLQGWRETQYF. The CDR3 DNA follows: TGTGCCAGCAGCTTGGAGGGACTTCAAGGTTGGAGAGAGACCCAGTACTTC. This chain joins TRBV5-4 and TRBJ2-5; D is perhaps TRBD2 (6 bases). CDR3 length: 17 amino acids. Germline lookup yields CDR1 SGHNT and CDR2 YYREEE (reference sequence). The V and J ends lost 0 bases and 4 bases respectively, with 19 bases between them. Based on the CDR3 plus reference TRBV5-4 and TRBJ2-5, the full variable domain is ETGVTQSPTHLIKTRGQQVTLRCSSQSGHNTVSWYQQALGQGPQFIFQYYREEENGRGNFPPRFSGLQFPNYSSELNVNALELDDSALYLCASSLEGLQGWRETQYFGPGTRLLVL.

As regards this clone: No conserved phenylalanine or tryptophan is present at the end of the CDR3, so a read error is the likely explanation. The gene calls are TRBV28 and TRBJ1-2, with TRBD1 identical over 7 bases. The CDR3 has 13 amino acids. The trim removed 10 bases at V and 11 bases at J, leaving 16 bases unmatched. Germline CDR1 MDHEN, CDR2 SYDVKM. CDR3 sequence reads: CATWTGSRGSYTL. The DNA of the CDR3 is TGTGCCACGTGGACAGGATCGAGGGGGAGTTACACCCTC.

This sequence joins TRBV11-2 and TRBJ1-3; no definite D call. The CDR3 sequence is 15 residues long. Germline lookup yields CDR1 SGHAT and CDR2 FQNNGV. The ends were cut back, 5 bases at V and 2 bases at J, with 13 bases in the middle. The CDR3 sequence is CASSAQWSAGNTIYF. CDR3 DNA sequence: TGTGCCAGCAGCGCTCAGTGGAGTGCTGGAAACACCATATATTTT.

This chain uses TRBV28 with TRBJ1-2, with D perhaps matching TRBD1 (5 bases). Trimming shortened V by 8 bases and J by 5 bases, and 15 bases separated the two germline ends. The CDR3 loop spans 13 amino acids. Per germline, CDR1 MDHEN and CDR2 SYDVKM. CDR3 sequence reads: CASSPGGGYGYTF. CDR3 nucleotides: TGTGCCAGCTCCCCCGGGGGAGGGTATGGCTACACCTTC.

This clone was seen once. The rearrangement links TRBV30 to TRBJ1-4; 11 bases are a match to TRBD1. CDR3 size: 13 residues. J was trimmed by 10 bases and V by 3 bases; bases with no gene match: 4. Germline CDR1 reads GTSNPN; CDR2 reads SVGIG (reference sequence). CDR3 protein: CAWRGTGGGKLFF. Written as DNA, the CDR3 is TGTGCCTGGAGAGGGACAGGGGGGGGAAAACTGTTTTTT.

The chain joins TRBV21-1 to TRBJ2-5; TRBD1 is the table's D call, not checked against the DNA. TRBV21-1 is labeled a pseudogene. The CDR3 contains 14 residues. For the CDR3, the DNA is TGTGCCAGCAGCAATGAGGGGGTGGCTGAGACCCAGTACTTC. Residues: CASSNEGVAETQYF.

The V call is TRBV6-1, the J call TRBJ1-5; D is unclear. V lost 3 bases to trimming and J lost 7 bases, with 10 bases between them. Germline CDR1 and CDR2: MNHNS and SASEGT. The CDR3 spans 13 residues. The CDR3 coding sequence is TGTGCCAGCAGTGATCATTTGGGCCAGCCCCAGCATTTT. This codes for CASSDHLGQPQHF.

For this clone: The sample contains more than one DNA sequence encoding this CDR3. CDR3 sequence reads: CASSFQGGTEAFF. In DNA, the CDR3 is TGTGCCAGCAGCTTCCAGGGAGGCACTGAAGCTTTCTTT. This chain links TRBV11-3 with TRBJ1-1; weak D call: TRBD1 (5 bases). This CDR3 has 13 amino acids. Trimming took off 3 bases at V and 4 bases at J, with 9 bases between the two ends. The germline CDR1 and CDR2 sequences are SGHNT and YENEEA.

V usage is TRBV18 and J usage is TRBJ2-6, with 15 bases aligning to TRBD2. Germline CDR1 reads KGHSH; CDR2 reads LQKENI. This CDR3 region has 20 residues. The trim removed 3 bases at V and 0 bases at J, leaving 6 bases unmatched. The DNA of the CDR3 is TGTGCCAGCTCACCGGGACTAGCGGGAGGTTCCCTCTCTGGGGCCAACGTCCTGACTTTC. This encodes CASSPGLAGGSLSGANVLTF.

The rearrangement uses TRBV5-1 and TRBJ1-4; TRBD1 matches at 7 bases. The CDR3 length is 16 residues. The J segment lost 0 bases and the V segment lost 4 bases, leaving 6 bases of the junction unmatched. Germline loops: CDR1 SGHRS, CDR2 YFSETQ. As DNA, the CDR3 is TGCGCCAGCAGCCTCGGGACAGCTTCAACTAATGAAAAACTGTTTTTT. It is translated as CASSLGTASTNEKLFF.

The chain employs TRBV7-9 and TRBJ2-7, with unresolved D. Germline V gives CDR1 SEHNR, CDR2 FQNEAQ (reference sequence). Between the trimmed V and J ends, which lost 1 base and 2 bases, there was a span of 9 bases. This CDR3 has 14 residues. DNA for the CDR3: TGTGCCAGCAGCTTAGTTACAGTCCCCTACGAGCAGTACTTC. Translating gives CASSLVTVPYEQYF.

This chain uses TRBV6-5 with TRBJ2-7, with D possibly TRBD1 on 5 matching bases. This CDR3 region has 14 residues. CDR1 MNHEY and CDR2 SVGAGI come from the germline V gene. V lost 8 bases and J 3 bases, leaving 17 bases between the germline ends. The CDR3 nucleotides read TGTGCCAGCCGCCCCGGGTCCAGGGACTACGAGCAGTACTTC. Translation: CASRPGSRDYEQYF.

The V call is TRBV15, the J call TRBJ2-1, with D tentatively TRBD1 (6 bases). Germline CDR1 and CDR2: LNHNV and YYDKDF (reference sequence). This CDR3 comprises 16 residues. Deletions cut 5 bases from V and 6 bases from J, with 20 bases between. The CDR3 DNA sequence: TGTGCCACCAGCGAACAGAGGGCACCCAGGGGCAATGAGCAGTTCTTC. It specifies CATSEQRAPRGNEQFF. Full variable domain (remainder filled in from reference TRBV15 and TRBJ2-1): DAMVIQNPRYQVTQFGKPVTLSCSQTLNHNVMYWYQQKSSQAPKLLFHYYDKDFNNEADTPDNFQSRRPNTSFCFLDIRSPGLGDTAMYLCATSEQRAPRGNEQFFGPGTRLTVL.

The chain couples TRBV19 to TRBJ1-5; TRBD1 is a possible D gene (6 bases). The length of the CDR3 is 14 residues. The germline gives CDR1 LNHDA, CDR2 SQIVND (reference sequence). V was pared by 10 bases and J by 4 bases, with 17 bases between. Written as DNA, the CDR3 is TGTGCCACTTCGTCCGGGACACGGAATCAGCCCCAGCATTTT. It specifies CATSSGTRNQPQHF.

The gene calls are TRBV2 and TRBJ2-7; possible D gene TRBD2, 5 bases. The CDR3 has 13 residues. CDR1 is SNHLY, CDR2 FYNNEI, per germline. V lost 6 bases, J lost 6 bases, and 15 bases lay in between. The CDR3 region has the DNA TGTGCCAGCAGAGGATTAGCGAGAGGCGAGCAGTACTTC. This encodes CASRGLARGEQYF.

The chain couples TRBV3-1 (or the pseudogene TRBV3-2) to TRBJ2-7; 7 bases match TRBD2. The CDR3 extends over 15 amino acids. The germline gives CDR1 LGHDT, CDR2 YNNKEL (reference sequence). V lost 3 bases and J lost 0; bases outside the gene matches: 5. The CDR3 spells CASSHGTTTSYEQYF. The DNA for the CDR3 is TGTGCCAGCAGCCACGGGACTACTACCTCCTACGAGCAGTACTTC.